This T cell receptor beta chain derives from a study of T cells in narcolepsy. General observations from the study: Blood of same and different patients, but not healthy controls, reportedly held recurring autoreactive clonotypes.

In the case of this clone: Its antigen remains unidentified.

The CDR3 totals 13 residues. CDR1 and CDR2 from the germline V gene are MNHNS and SASEGT. The ends were cut back, 6 bases at V and 4 bases at J, with 10 bases in the middle. TCRdb's table, derived via immunoSEQ multiplex PCR, lists solely in-frame clones and lacks some. The repertoire includes tens of thousands of clones, just under 85% of them detected once, and 0.7% to 0.75% sits in the top ten. Sample: CD45RA- memory CD4+ T cells from PBMCs. The chain combines TRBV6-1 with TRBJ1-5; D possibly corresponds to TRBD1 (5 bases). This receptor was taken from a human donor with narcolepsy. The chain's CDR3 is CASSDSNNQPQHF. CDR3 DNA sequence: TGTGCCAGCAGCGACAGCAATAATCAGCCCCAGCATTTT.